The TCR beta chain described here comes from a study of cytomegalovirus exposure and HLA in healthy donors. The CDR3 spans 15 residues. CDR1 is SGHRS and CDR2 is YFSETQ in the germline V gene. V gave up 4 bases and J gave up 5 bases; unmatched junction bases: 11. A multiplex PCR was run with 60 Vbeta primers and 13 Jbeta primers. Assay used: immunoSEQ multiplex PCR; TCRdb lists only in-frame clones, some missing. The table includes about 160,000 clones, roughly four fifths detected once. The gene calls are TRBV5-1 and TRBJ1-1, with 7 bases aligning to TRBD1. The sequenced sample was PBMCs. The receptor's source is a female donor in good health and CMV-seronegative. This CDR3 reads CASSPLPGGQTEAFF. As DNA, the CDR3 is TGCGCCAGCAGCCCCCTCCCAGGGGGTCAGACTGAAGCTTTCTTT.